One and the same sample provided the 10 T cell receptor beta chains below, sequenced in a study of shared clonotypes between healthy human individuals (dated by TCRdb to 2020 to 2021). Library method: the immunoSEQ multiplex PCR assay. What TCRdb holds here is the immuneACCESS table cut down to in-frame rearrangements. Part of the clones is not present; checked against another copy, under half of the missing clones reflect an unresolved V gene, and the others are unexplained. For this sample there are some 1,900,000 clones; about 94% appear just once. Less than 1.5% of the sample is in the top ten clones. CD8 naive samples consisted of CD45RO-negative cells that were positively selected for CCR7, yielding a CD45RA+CCR7+ population without TemRA cells. The sample was naive CD8+ T cells sorted from blood. The cell subset or site label, as the study defines it: CD45RA+CCR7+. The receptors were sampled from a man younger than 35 in good health.

The chain joins TRBV27 to TRBJ2-2; a possible D gene is TRBD1 (5 bases). This CDR3 has 14 amino acids. The V gene's germline CDR1 is MNHEY and CDR2 SMNVEV (reference sequence). Trimming stripped 0 bases from V and 7 bases from J, with 9 bases between. The CDR3 DNA reads as TGTGCCAGCAGTTTATCGTGGACAAACGGGGAGCTGTTTTTT. Residues: CASSLSWTNGELFF.

The chain links TRBV7-8 to TRBJ2-7; D not resolved. The CDR3 covers 13 residues. Germline V gene data show CDR1 as SGHVS and CDR2 as FQNEAQ. Trimming cost V 1 base and J 2 bases, with 6 bases left between them. The DNA for the CDR3 is TGTGCCAGCAGCTTAGGGCGGCCCTACGAGCAGTACTTC. It specifies CASSLGRPYEQYF.

J is TRBJ2-5 and V is TRBV7-2; D may be TRBD2 (6 bases). CDR1 and CDR2 from the germline V gene are SGHTA and FQGNSA. Trimming removed 4 bases at V and 1 base at J, with 13 bases between. The CDR3 length is 15 residues. CDR3 DNA: TGTGCCAGCAGCTCCATGCCCGGGGGCCAAGAGACCCAGTACTTC. Translated, it gives CASSSMPGGQETQYF.

The rearrangement uses TRBV7-9 and TRBJ2-3; 8 nucleotides line up with TRBD1. The length of the CDR3 is 15 residues. The germline gives CDR1 SEHNR, CDR2 FQNEAQ (reference sequence). Trimming cost V 1 base and J 0 bases; bases outside gene matches: 0. The CDR3 is CASSLGTGSTDTQYF. CDR3 sequence (DNA): TGTGCCAGCAGCTTAGGGACAGGGAGCACAGATACGCAGTATTTT.

The chain carries TRBV5-4 and TRBJ2-7; the D gene is possibly TRBD2 (6 bases). The CDR3 spans 15 residues. V dropped 1 base and J dropped 2 bases, with 13 bases sitting between them. Germline CDR1 is SGHNT and CDR2 is YYREEE (reference sequence). The CDR3 loop is CASSLRGFPTYEQYF. CDR3 DNA sequence: TGTGCCAGCAGCTTGCGGGGGTTCCCGACCTACGAGCAGTACTTC.

The chain employs TRBV2 and TRBJ1-4; 7 nucleotides agree with TRBD1. Germline trimming cut 6 bases from V and 7 bases from J; bases unmatched to any gene: 20. CDR1 is SNHLY, CDR2 FYNNEI, per germline. CDR3 length: 18 amino acids. CDR3 in amino acids: CASRAGGLRTGWGEKLFF. CDR3 nucleotide sequence: TGTGCCAGCAGGGCCGGAGGCTTACGGACAGGCTGGGGTGAAAAACTGTTTTTT.

The genes are TRBV6-6 and TRBJ2-7; a possible D gene is TRBD2 (6 bases). This CDR3 spans 16 amino acids. Trimming removed 2 bases at V and 0 bases at J, with 14 bases between. Germline V gene sequence: CDR1 MNHNY, CDR2 SVGAGI (reference sequence). The CDR3 DNA follows: TGTGCCAGCAGTTACGCTGGGGAGGCCCTCTCCTACGAGCAGTACTTC. Translated: CASSYAGEALSYEQYF.

The CDR3 region is CASSQDRPPGYTF. The CDR3 DNA is TGCGCCAGCAGCCAAGATCGCCCGCCTGGCTACACCTTC. The chain is built from TRBV4-1 and TRBJ1-2; D ambiguous. The V gene's germline CDR1 is MGHRA and CDR2 YSYEKL. Deletions cut 0 bases from V and 7 bases from J, with 9 bases between. The CDR3 runs to 13 residues.

A word on this clone: The same CDR3 also results from other DNA sequences found in this sample. J is TRBJ2-2 and V is TRBV27; no clear D gene. This CDR3 region has 12 residues. Per the germline V gene, CDR1 is MNHEY and CDR2 is SMNVEV (reference sequence). V was pared by 3 bases and J by 6 bases, with 5 bases between. CDR3 sequence: CASSFLAGELFF. The CDR3 nucleotides are TGTGCCAGCAGTTTTCTCGCCGGGGAGCTGTTTTTT.

The count of this clone is one. The same CDR3 also results from other DNA sequences found in this sample. The rearrangement uses TRBV27 and TRBJ1-5; weak D call: TRBD1 (5 bases). Germline loops: CDR1 MNHEY, CDR2 SMNVEV (reference sequence). Deletions cut 3 bases from V and 5 bases from J, with 8 bases between. The CDR3 runs to 13 residues. CDR3 coding DNA: TGTGCCAGCAGTTTCCAGGGATATCAGCCCCAGCATTTT. This gives the protein CASSFQGYQPQHF.